Here is one TCR beta chain with its context. Its cognate antigen is unknown. Some clones are missing from TCRdb's copy, which holds only in-frame ones; the method was immunoSEQ multiplex PCR. The table records millions of clones, roughly 94% of them present only once. Germline loops: CDR1 SGHAT, CDR2 FQNNGV. There are 12 residues in the CDR3. Trimming pared 3 bases from V and 4 bases from J, leaving 7 bases between. Only CD45RO-negative cells positively selected for CCR7 counted as naive CD8 cells, so terminally differentiated effector memory CD45RA+ cells were excluded. This entry belongs to a study of shared clonotypes between healthy human individuals. Study-level information: Three CD4 naive, three CD4 memory, two CD8 naive and one CD8 memory plate were used per donor.

Study results and caveats: Few donors limited the genetic and exposure-history diversity represented. Across subsets, estimated richness was generally greater for naive than for memory populations. Relative to their counterparts shared across all four donors, non-shared clonotypes exhibited diminished generation probabilities.

The sample taken for sequencing was naive CD8+ T cells sorted from blood. The genes are TRBV11-2 and TRBJ2-7; D gene unclear. The receptor was derived from a man aged 18 to 29 in good health. CDR3 amino acids: CASSLILYEQYF. The CDR3 bases are TGTGCCAGCAGCTTGATCTTGTACGAGCAGTACTTC.